The 10 T cell receptor beta chains given below trace back to one sample, sequenced in a study of CD8+ T cells in alopecia areata. CD4+ lymphocytes from about 5 patients underwent sorting into CD25+CD127- populations. Investigators isolated RNA and reverse transcribed it into cDNA to act as the sequencing template. Profiled with immunoSEQ multiplex PCR; TCRdb holds only in-frame clones, not every one. The data hold about 37,000 clones, with more than 50% observed a single time. Sample: CD4+ Tregs sorted from blood. These receptors were taken from a human donor with alopecia areata.

This clone was detected a few times. The chain couples TRBV11-1 to TRBJ2-7; D not resolved. CDR3 size: 14 residues. V lost 2 bases, J lost 4 bases, and 12 bases lay in between. Per the germline V gene, CDR1 is SGHAT and CDR2 is FQDESV (reference sequence). As DNA, the CDR3 is TGTGCCAGCAGCTTATCATACAAGGATTACGAGCAGTACTTC. Protein: CASSLSYKDYEQYF.

The CDR3 nucleotides are TGTGCCAGCAGTTTTAAGGGGGGCCGAGGGAGCGGGGAGCTGTTTTTT. Protein product: CASSFKGGRGSGELFF. V gene TRBV27 combines with J gene TRBJ2-2, with D possibly called TRBD1 or TRBD2 (6 bases each). The ends were cut back, 3 bases at V and 7 bases at J, with 18 bases in the middle. The CDR3 consists of 16 residues. Germline CDR1 reads MNHEY; CDR2 reads SMNVEV (reference sequence).

V and J are TRBV12-5 and TRBJ2-1; D remains ambiguous. The CDR3 sequence is 14 residues long. Deletions cut 1 base from V and 0 bases from J, with 4 bases between. Germline V lookup: CDR1 LGHNT, CDR2 FRNRAP. CDR3 sequence (DNA): TGTGCTAGTGGTTTGGATAGCTCCTACAATGAGCAGTTCTTC. Amino acids: CASGLDSSYNEQFF.

This clone was counted only a few times. This sequence joins TRBV5-1 and TRBJ2-3; D not certain. The CDR3 has 13 residues. CDR1 and CDR2 from the germline V gene are SGHRS and YFSETQ. The germline V and J ends were trimmed by 3 bases and 4 bases, with 9 bases remaining between them. The CDR3 spells CASSSQQPDTQYF. CDR3 DNA sequence: TGCGCCAGCAGCTCACAGCAACCAGATACGCAGTATTTT.

This clone was observed a handful of times. This chain joins TRBV29-1 and TRBJ1-1, with a possible D match to TRBD1 (6 bases). V lost 4 bases and J lost 3, with 24 bases in between. CDR3 length: 17 residues. Germline V gene lookup returns CDR1 SQVTM and CDR2 ANQGSEA. The CDR3 coding sequence is TGCAGCGTTGGGGCGGTGGCGGGGGCAGGTTGGGACACTGAAGCTTTCTTT. The encoded protein is CSVGAVAGAGWDTEAFF.

V gene TRBV28 combines with J gene TRBJ2-5; the match to TRBD1 covers 10 bases. Germline V CDR1 and CDR2: MDHEN, SYDVKM. Germline trimming cut 4 bases from V and 7 bases from J; bases unmatched to any gene: 9. CDR3 length: 15 residues. The CDR3 is CASSYPGQGGATQYF. CDR3 DNA: TGTGCCAGCAGTTACCCCGGACAGGGGGGCGCGACCCAGTACTTC. Full variable domain (missing parts from reference TRBV28 and TRBJ2-5): DVKVTQSSRYLVKRTGEKVFLECVQDMDHENMFWYRQDPGLGLRLIYFSYDVKMKEKGDIPEGYSVSREKKERFSLILESASTNQTSMYLCASSYPGQGGATQYFGPGTRLLVL.

The V and J genes are TRBV6-5 and TRBJ2-7; TRBD2 agrees at 7 bases. The CDR3 consists of 15 residues. Germline lookup yields CDR1 MNHEY and CDR2 SVGAGI. With 6 bases clipped from V and 0 bases from J, the junction kept 8 bases outside the gene matches. CDR3 DNA: TGTGCCAGCAGAAAAAGCGGGGTGAGCTCCTACGAGCAGTACTTC. Its translation is CASRKSGVSSYEQYF.

The chain has TRBV7-2 and TRBJ2-7; D is undetermined. Trimming shortened V by 3 bases and J by 5 bases, and 11 bases separated the two germline ends. This CDR3 is built from 13 residues. Germline values: CDR1 SGHTA, CDR2 FQGNSA. The CDR3, as DNA: TGTGCCAGCAGCTTTCTCTCAGGCAACGAGCAGTACTTC. Protein product: CASSFLSGNEQYF.

This chain links TRBV4-3 with TRBJ1-2; no definite D call. Germline loops: CDR1 LGHNA, CDR2 YSLEER. Trimming cost V 0 bases and J 4 bases, with 15 bases left between them. CDR3 length: 16 amino acids. CDR3 sequence reads: CASSQDGGNPGYGYTF. The CDR3, as DNA: TGCGCCAGCAGCCAAGATGGCGGGAACCCGGGCTATGGCTACACCTTC.

This clone was found a few times. The J gene is TRBJ2-7, the V gene TRBV7-9; D possibly matches TRBD1 or TRBD2 (5 bases each). CDR1 and CDR2 (germline): SEHNR, FQNEAQ (reference sequence). Between the trimmed V and J ends, which lost 5 bases and 4 bases, there was a span of 15 bases. This CDR3 comprises 14 residues. The CDR3 DNA follows: TGTGCCAGCAGCGTCAGAGGGGCGGCTTACGAGCAGTACTTC. It specifies CASSVRGAAYEQYF.